The 5 T cell receptor beta chains presented below share a single source sample, sequenced in a study of T cell responses to AZD1222 COVID-19 vaccine. Method: immunoSEQ multiplex PCR; TCRdb's copy keeps in-frame clones and lacks some. The sample holds some 70,000 clones, 80% to 85% seen once. The sequencing here drew on peripheral blood, taken on day 0 of AZD1222 vaccination. The receptors were sampled from an adult in good health.

This clone was found a few times. The chain recombines TRBV28 with TRBJ1-3; 7 nucleotides line up with TRBD1. Per the germline V gene, CDR1 is MDHEN and CDR2 is SYDVKM. Trimming removed 5 bases from V and 0 bases from J; junction bases left unmatched: 10. The CDR3 has 17 residues. CDR3 in DNA: TGTGCCAGCAGTCTACCGGGACAGCGCCTCTCTGGAAACACCATATATTTT. This translates into CASSLPGQRLSGNTIYF.

The chain carries TRBV4-1 and TRBJ1-6; D unresolved. This CDR3 region has 16 residues. The V gene's germline CDR1 is MGHRA and CDR2 YSYEKL. With 2 bases removed from V and 4 bases from J, the gap between germline ends came to 12 bases. CDR3 region: CASSQPDGEYNSPLHF. For the CDR3, the DNA is TGCGCCAGCAGCCAACCGGACGGAGAGTATAATTCACCCCTCCACTTT.

J is TRBJ2-3 and V is TRBV5-1; TRBD2 agrees at 7 bases. CDR3 length: 14 residues. Germline CDR1 and CDR2: SGHRS and YFSETQ. After removal of 2 bases from V and 2 bases from J, the junction contained 2 bases not matched to a gene. For the CDR3, the DNA is TGCGCCAGCAGCTTAAGACTAGCCACAGATACGCAGTATTTT. This sequence encodes CASSLRLATDTQYF.

The V gene is TRBV28, the J gene TRBJ1-6; D remains ambiguous. The V end was cut by 8 bases, the J end by 0 bases, with 8 bases between. This CDR3 spans 14 amino acids. Germline CDR1 MDHEN, CDR2 SYDVKM. For the CDR3, the DNA is TGTGCCAGCCGACGGAGCTCCTATAATTCACCCCTCCACTTT. Translated, it gives CASRRSSYNSPLHF.

The chain joins TRBV5-5 to TRBJ2-2; TRBD1 might be the D (5 bases). There are 15 residues in the CDR3. Trimming removed 6 bases from V and 0 bases from J, with 12 bases in between. Germline V gene data show CDR1 as SGHKS and CDR2 as YYEKEE (reference sequence). The CDR3 coding sequence is TGTGCCAGCAACTTAGGACATTCGAACACCGGGGAGCTGTTTTTT. It codes for CASNLGHSNTGELFF.